The 11 T cell receptor beta chains reported below all come from one sample, sequenced in a study of blood T cells in healthy people across ages. A second roughly 6 to 11 cycle PCR used barcoded and J-beta primers. TCRdb re-called the 5' RACE reads through MiXCR, storing one row per CDR3 protein. The sample yields about 1.6 million distinct CDR3 sequences, about 35% seen once. Sequencing was performed on blood. The receptors were gathered from a woman in her twenties or thirties in good health.

This clonotype was counted between two and nine times. The V gene is TRBV20-1, the J gene TRBJ1-1; possible D gene TRBD1, 5 bases. The germline V and J ends were trimmed by 4 bases and 1 base, with 10 bases remaining between them. This CDR3 has 13 residues. Germline CDR1 is DFQATT and CDR2 is SNEGSKA (reference sequence). CDR3 coding DNA: TGCAGTGCTACGGGACCCCGGAACACTGAAGCTTTCTTT. Translated: CSATGPRNTEAFF.

V is TRBV3-1 and J is TRBJ2-3, with D perhaps matching TRBD1 (5 bases). The CDR3 contains 13 residues. The germline V and J ends were trimmed by 7 bases and 5 bases, with 13 bases remaining between them. Germline V gene lookup returns CDR1 LGHDT and CDR2 YNNKEL (reference sequence). The CDR3 region is CASKTGRGDTQYF. As DNA, the CDR3 is TGTGCCAGCAAGACCGGAAGGGGAGATACGCAGTATTTT.

The rearrangement links TRBV20-1 to TRBJ2-1, with TRBD2 matching 11 bases. The CDR3 is made up of 16 amino acids. CDR1 DFQATT and CDR2 SNEGSKA come from the germline V gene (reference sequence). V was clipped by 0 bases and J by 9 bases; unmatched bases: 10. The CDR3 spells CSARDPLAGGRTEQFF. The CDR3 DNA reads TGCAGTGCTAGAGACCCCCTAGCGGGGGGTAGGACTGAGCAGTTCTTC.

The sample holds one count of this clonotype. Here the CDR3 reads CASSLGQIRYGYTF. The CDR3 nucleotides read TGTGCCAGCAGCTTAGGGCAGATTCGGTATGGCTACACCTTC. This chain joins TRBV13 and TRBJ1-2; D is undetermined. Germline V lookup: CDR1 PRHDT, CDR2 FYEKMQ (reference sequence). CDR3 length: 14 residues. Trimming removed 0 bases from V and 5 bases from J, with 10 bases in between.

This clonotype was observed a few times. The chain joins TRBV7-9 to TRBJ2-7; D gene ambiguous. Per the germline V gene, CDR1 is SEHNR and CDR2 is FQNEAQ (reference sequence). The V end lost 1 base, the J end lost 5 bases, and 12 bases lay between the germline ends. The CDR3 spans 14 residues. CDR3 in DNA: TGTGCCAGCAGCTTAGGGGTTTCTGTCGACGAGCAGTACTTC. Translating gives CASSLGVSVDEQYF.

The CDR3 nucleotides are TGCAGTGCTAGAGAGGGGACAGTTAATGAAAAACTGTTTTTT. Residues: CSAREGTVNEKLFF. This chain joins TRBV20-1 and TRBJ1-4; 7 nucleotides match TRBD1. CDR1 is DFQATT and CDR2 is SNEGSKA in the germline V gene (reference sequence). After removal of 0 bases from V and 4 bases from J, the junction contained 2 bases not matched to a gene. The CDR3 sequence is 14 residues long.

V gene TRBV3-1 combines with J gene TRBJ1-2, with 9 positions matching TRBD1. The V segment lost 7 bases and the J segment 4 bases; nucleotides outside the gene matches: 13. Germline V gives CDR1 LGHDT, CDR2 YNNKEL (reference sequence). This CDR3 is 16 amino acids long. CDR3 loop: CASTLWETGGSYGYTF. Written as DNA, the CDR3 is TGTGCCAGCACCCTTTGGGAGACAGGGGGGAGCTATGGCTACACCTTC.

The chain couples TRBV2 to TRBJ2-5; no firm D call. The germline V gene encodes CDR1 SNHLY and CDR2 FYNNEI. V was shortened by 1 base and J by 11 bases, with 20 bases between the two germline ends. The CDR3 has 15 amino acids. This CDR3 is CASSEDPAAALWQYF. The CDR3 bases are TGTGCCAGCAGTGAAGATCCAGCCGCCGCTCTCTGGCAGTACTTC.

This clonotype was seen more than once but under ten times. A much larger clonotype is one base distant, so this may be a read error. The chain is built from TRBV20-1 and TRBJ1-1; unclear D gene. V lost 1 base, J lost 0 bases, and 9 bases lay in between. This CDR3 comprises 14 residues. Looked up from germline, CDR1 is DFQATT and CDR2 is SNEGSKA (reference sequence). The CDR3 sequence is CSARVLQLNTEAFF. In nucleotides, the CDR3 is TGCAGTGCTAGAGTTCTACAGTTGAACACTGAAGCTTTCTTT.

Turning to this clonotype: The junction departs from the called germline gene at one end, perhaps through a read error. This chain connects TRBV5-3 to TRBJ2-1; D uncertain. TRBV5-3 is recorded as an ORF, its role being uncertain. The CDR3 extends over 18 amino acids. CDR3 bases: TGTGCCGGAAGCTTCCCCTCGAATGACATAGTGCCTCCGGATGAGCAGTTCTTC. Its translation: CAGSFPSNDIVPPDEQFF.

This chain joins TRBV20-1 and TRBJ2-3; D uncertain. From germline, CDR1 is DFQATT and CDR2 SNEGSKA (reference sequence). The V end was cut by 6 bases, the J end by 0 bases, with 10 bases between. The CDR3 is 13 residues long. The CDR3 is CSATLRSTDTQYF. The CDR3 region has the DNA TGCAGTGCCACCCTTAGGAGCACAGATACGCAGTATTTT.